This TCR beta chain was identified in a study of T cell responses to AZD1222 COVID-19 vaccine. This clone was observed a few times. Repertoires were generated with immunoSEQ multiplex PCR, while TCRdb's copy carries only in-frame clones and drops some. The sample holds 100,000 to 150,000 clones, approximately 92% seen once. In germline, CDR1 is MNHEY, CDR2 SVGEGT. This CDR3 spans 13 amino acids. V was clipped by 3 bases and J by 9 bases, with 12 bases between them. The gene calls are TRBV6-2 or TRBV6-3 and TRBJ2-1, with D uncertain. This material consisted of peripheral blood, taken 28 days after the second dose of the MenACWY control vaccine. This TCR derives from an adult who received the MenACWY meningococcal vaccine as a control. CDR3 sequence: CASSYSDWSEQFF. The CDR3 DNA follows: TGTGCCAGCAGTTATTCCGACTGGAGTGAGCAGTTCTTC.